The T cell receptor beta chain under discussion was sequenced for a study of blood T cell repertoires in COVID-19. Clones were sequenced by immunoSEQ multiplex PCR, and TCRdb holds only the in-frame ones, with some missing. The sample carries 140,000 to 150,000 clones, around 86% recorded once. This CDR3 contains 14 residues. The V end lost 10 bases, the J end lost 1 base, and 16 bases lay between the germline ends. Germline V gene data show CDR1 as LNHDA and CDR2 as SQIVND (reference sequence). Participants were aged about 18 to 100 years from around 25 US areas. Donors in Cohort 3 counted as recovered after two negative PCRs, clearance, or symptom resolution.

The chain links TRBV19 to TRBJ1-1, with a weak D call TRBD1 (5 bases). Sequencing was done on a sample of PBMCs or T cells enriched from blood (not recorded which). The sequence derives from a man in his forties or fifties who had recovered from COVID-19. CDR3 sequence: CATSPGQGNTEAFF. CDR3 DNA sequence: TGTGCCACTTCCCCAGGGCAGGGGAACACTGAAGCTTTCTTT.